Below, one TCR beta chain is given with its context. This record belongs to a study of PD-L1 blockade in urothelial cancer. The wider study: As for prior chemotherapy regimens, patients had received 0 to 3. Blood analyses occurred 3 weeks (second dose) and 6 weeks post treatment start.

The authors spiked synthetic TCR analog templates into each PCR. TCRdb's table, derived via immunoSEQ multiplex PCR, lists solely in-frame clones and lacks some. The sample has some 120,000 clones, about 84% seen once. Described time point: peripheral blood 6 weeks after treatment start. Metastatic or locally advanced urothelial carcinoma was present in the patients. This clonotype originated in a man in his fifties or sixties with urothelial cancer. The sample in question was PBMCs, obtained around atezolizumab (anti-PD-L1) treatment.

The CDR3 sequence is CASSLGWGSGASYNEQFF. The CDR3 nucleotides are TGTGCCAGCAGCTTAGGGTGGGGTAGCGGGGCCTCCTACAATGAGCAGTTCTTC. V gene TRBV11-2 combines with J gene TRBJ2-1; 8 nucleotides align to TRBD2. J gave up 0 bases and V 1 base, and 8 bases lay outside the gene matches. The CDR3 runs 18 residues. Looked up from germline, CDR1 is SGHAT and CDR2 is FQNNGV.